This entry lists 8 T cell receptor beta chains sequenced from one sample in a study of T cells in Graves' hyperthyroidism and ophthalmopathy. RNA transcripts provided the source from which TCR beta CDR3 regions were amplified. The TCR CDR3 was amplified in a first-round RT-PCR using the HTBI primer set. Using its own MiXCR run on the multiplex PCR reads, TCRdb lists one record per CDR3 protein. The sample contains about 380,000 distinct CDR3 sequences, about 18% of which appear only once. The sequenced sample was blood. The receptors derive from a young man with Graves' ophthalmopathy.

The chain links TRBV27 to TRBJ2-1; 8 bases map to TRBD2. This CDR3 is 14 amino acids long. Germline assignment: CDR1 MNHEY and CDR2 SMNVEV (reference sequence). Losses at the gene ends were 3 bases for V and 7 bases for J; bases not matched to a gene: 5. This CDR3 is CASSLGGGQNEQFF. CDR3 nucleotides: TGTGCCAGCAGTTTGGGCGGGGGGCAAAATGAGCAGTTCTTC.

This clonotype occurred a few times. The gene calls are TRBV4-1 and TRBJ2-7, with 8 bases that match TRBD2. In germline, CDR1 is MGHRA, CDR2 YSYEKL. This CDR3 is 14 amino acids long. J lost 9 bases, V lost 2 bases, and 9 bases had no gene match. For the CDR3, the DNA is TGCGCCAGCAGCCAACCTGGGACTAGATCCGGGCAGTACTTC. It yields the protein CASSQPGTRSGQYF.

In this sample, this clonotype turned up a few times. The chain is built from TRBV28 and TRBJ1-1; D is possibly TRBD1 (5 bases). Trimming shortened V by 11 bases and J by 7 bases, and 14 bases separated the two germline ends. CDR3 length equals 11 residues. Germline CDR1 and CDR2: MDHEN and SYDVKM. The CDR3 bases are TGTGCCGGGGCCGGGAAAGGTGAAGCTTTCTTT. This gives the protein CAGAGKGEAFF.

Many counts were recorded for this clonotype. The rearrangement uses TRBV20-1 and TRBJ2-1, with TRBD1 matching 11 bases. CDR1 is DFQATT, CDR2 SNEGSKA, per germline (reference sequence). The V and J ends lost 1 base and 8 bases, in that order; junction bases with no gene match: 10. The CDR3 totals 16 residues. The CDR3 reads CSARGSGQGADDEQFF. As DNA, the CDR3 is TGCAGTGCTAGAGGCTCCGGACAGGGGGCGGACGATGAGCAGTTCTTC.

The chain recombines TRBV6-5 with TRBJ1-4; D is unresolved. Trimming cost V 0 bases and J 0 bases, with 11 bases left between them. The CDR3 length is 17 residues. Per the germline V gene, CDR1 is MNHEY and CDR2 is SVGAGI. The CDR3, as DNA: TGTGCCAGCAGTTACTCGACACGTACCGCAACTAATGAAAAACTGTTTTTT. It encodes CASSYSTRTATNEKLFF.

This clonotype was detected ten times or more. The genes are TRBV20-1 and TRBJ2-3; 8 positions agree with TRBD2. J was trimmed by 2 bases and V by 6 bases; bases with no gene match: 16. Germline V gene sequence: CDR1 DFQATT, CDR2 SNEGSKA (reference sequence). The CDR3 runs to 17 residues. CDR3 sequence: CSAGDASVAGPTDTQYF. The CDR3 DNA reads as TGCAGTGCGGGGGACGCCTCCGTAGCGGGGCCCACAGATACGCAGTATTTT.

This clonotype was seen repeatedly, ten times or more. This rearrangement joins TRBV12-3 or TRBV12-4 to TRBJ2-1; D may be TRBD2 (5 bases). The V end lost 6 bases, the J end lost 2 bases, and 14 bases lay between the germline ends. The CDR3 is made up of 15 amino acids. The CDR3 coding sequence is TGTGCCAGCAGGGATAAAGCCGGGGCCTACAATGAGCAGTTCTTC. Its translation is CASRDKAGAYNEQFF.

This clonotype was seen many times. V usage is TRBV7-9 and J usage is TRBJ2-7; 11 nucleotides line up with TRBD2. The trim removed 5 bases at V and 2 bases at J, leaving 17 bases unmatched. The CDR3 runs 19 residues. CDR1 SEHNR and CDR2 FQNEAQ come from the germline V gene (reference sequence). CDR3 sequence: CASSQGGASGGKIPYEQYF. CDR3 nucleotides: TGTGCCAGCAGCCAAGGGGGGGCTAGCGGGGGGAAGATCCCCTACGAGCAGTACTTC.